This T cell receptor beta chain emerged from a study of T cells in Graves' hyperthyroidism and ophthalmopathy. Over 18 months, lack of ophthalmopathy progression marked Graves' hyperthyroidism as stable. RNA transcripts gave rise to amplified TCR beta CDR3 regions. The HTBI primer set served for first-round RT-PCR of the TCR CDR3. One entry per CDR3 protein, called by TCRdb with MiXCR from the multiplex PCR reads. This sample has 460,000 or so distinct CDR3 sequences; around an eighth occur once, and the top ten carry less than 20%. Study outcomes and limitations: Ophthalmopathy cases were set apart from stable hyperthyroidism by a 13 V-J model.

Germline V gene lookup returns CDR1 MNHNS and CDR2 SASEGT. This CDR3 is 16 amino acids long. V lost 6 bases and J lost 0; bases outside the gene matches: 8. This clonotype was seen many times. Its antigen is not known. Sequenced: blood. The TCR was taken from a woman between 18 and 29 years old with Graves' hyperthyroidism. The gene calls are TRBV6-1 and TRBJ2-1; 7 bases are shared with TRBD1. Here the CDR3 reads CASSRQGQSSYNEQFF. CDR3 nucleotides: TGTGCCAGCAGCAGACAGGGACAAAGCTCCTACAATGAGCAGTTCTTC.